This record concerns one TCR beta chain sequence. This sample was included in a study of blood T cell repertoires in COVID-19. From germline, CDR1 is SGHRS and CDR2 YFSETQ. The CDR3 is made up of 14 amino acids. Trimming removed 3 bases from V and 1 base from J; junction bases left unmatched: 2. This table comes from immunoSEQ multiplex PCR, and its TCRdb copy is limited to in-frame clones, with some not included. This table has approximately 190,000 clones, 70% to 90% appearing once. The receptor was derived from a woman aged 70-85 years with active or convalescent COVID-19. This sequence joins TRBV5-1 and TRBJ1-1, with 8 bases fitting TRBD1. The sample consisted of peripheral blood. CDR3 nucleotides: TGCGCCAGCAGCTACGGACAGGGGAACACTGAAGCTTTCTTT. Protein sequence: CASSYGQGNTEAFF.